This T cell receptor (beta chain) came from a study of regulatory T cells in long-lasting Graves disease. Notes on the study in general: Whereas new patients shared 870 or so public clonotypes, persistent patients shared more, at 2,741. With persistent disease, TRBV28, TRBJ1-2 and TRBJ2-5 were the favored segments.

The sample holds a few counts of this clonotype. Its antigen is currently unknown. Its ends do not fully match the called genes, so a read error is possible. Time point described: newly diagnosed GD, antithyroid drugs for less than 3 months. PBMCs were the source of the RNA used for TCR sequencing. Combining iRepertoire HTBI primers with Arm-PCR of CDR3 regions, the authors built TCR beta libraries. One entry per CDR3 protein, called by TCRdb with MiXCR from the multiplex PCR reads. This table holds hundreds of thousands of distinct CDR3 sequences, approximately 12% found once. The CDR3 sequence is 17 residues long. The germline V gene has CDR1 SGHTA and CDR2 FQGNSA. These records were also assigned to another study, of T cells in Graves' hyperthyroidism and ophthalmopathy. From that study: Most clonotypes expanded in the thyroid (above 0.001) were also present in blood.

The material was peripheral blood mononuclear cells (PBMCs), obtained at new diagnosis, from a patient treated with antithyroid drugs. This TCR was recovered from a woman in her twenties or thirties with Graves disease. The chain recombines TRBV7-2 with TRBJ2-1; 11 bases map to TRBD2. CDR3 DNA: TGTGCCAGCAGACCTAGAAGACTAGCGGGGACCTACAATGAGCAGCTCTTC. This encodes CASRPRRLAGTYNEQLF.